This passage covers 32 T cell receptor beta chains from one sample sequenced in a study of identical twins. Each CDR3 protein gets one entry after TCRdb re-called the 5' RACE reads with MiXCR. Of some 710,000 distinct CDR3 sequences listed, 6% to 6.5% are singletons. Sequenced sample: naive T cells sorted from blood. These receptors came from a man between 18 and 35 years old in good health.

This clonotype appeared a few times. The chain's CDR3 is CASLGVRGPDTQYF. Here the CDR3 DNA reads TGTGCCAGCCTCGGGGTACGGGGACCAGATACGCAGTATTTT. This chain connects TRBV2 to TRBJ2-3, with D tentatively TRBD1 or TRBD2 (5 bases each). Trimming left V 8 bases short and J 4 bases short, with 16 bases between. The CDR3 spans 14 residues. Germline V gives CDR1 SNHLY, CDR2 FYNNEI.

This clonotype was counted at least ten times. The CDR3 DNA reads as TGTGCCAGCAGTTTAGCCCTCAAAAACATTCAGTACTTC. Amino acid sequence: CASSLALKNIQYF. The rearrangement links TRBV12-3 or TRBV12-4 to TRBJ2-4; D not certain. There are 13 residues in the CDR3. With 0 bases removed from V and 3 bases from J, the gap between germline ends came to 3 bases.

The rearrangement uses TRBV5-8 and TRBJ1-5; D may be TRBD1 (5 bases). CDR3 length: 16 amino acids. The V gene lost 3 bases and the J gene lost 0 bases, with 13 bases spanning the gap. CDR1 is SGHTS, CDR2 YDEGEE, per germline. The CDR3 here is CASSSLDRDSNQPQHF. The CDR3 DNA follows: TGTGCCAGCAGCTCCCTCGACAGAGATAGCAATCAGCCCCAGCATTTT. Full variable domain (missing parts from reference TRBV5-8 and TRBJ1-5): EAGVTQSPTHLIKTRGQQATLRCSPISGHTSVYWYQQALGLGLQFLLWYDEGEERNRGNFPPRFSGRQFPNYSSELNVNALELEDSALYLCASSSLDRDSNQPQHFGDGTRLSIL.

This clonotype was observed a few times. The rearrangement links TRBV11-2 to TRBJ1-1; D gene uncertain. Germline values: CDR1 SGHAT, CDR2 FQNNGV. The length of the CDR3 is 10 residues. The germline V and J ends were trimmed by 6 bases and 5 bases, with 4 bases remaining between them. The CDR3 DNA is TGTGCCAGCAGGGAAACTGAAGCTTTCTTT. This encodes CASRETEAFF.

This clonotype has a handful of counts. The chain joins TRBV24-1 to TRBJ2-1; no reliable D call. From germline, CDR1 is KGHDR and CDR2 SFDVKD. With 0 bases removed from V and 0 bases from J, the gap between germline ends came to 14 bases. This CDR3 comprises 18 residues. The DNA of the CDR3 is TGTGCCACCAGTGATTTGCTTGTCGCCTTTTGCTCCTACAATGAGCAGTTCTTC. Encoded protein: CATSDLLVAFCSYNEQFF.

This clonotype was detected ten times or more. This chain links TRBV5-1 with TRBJ2-7; D not resolved. The V end was cut by 0 bases, the J end by 2 bases, with 12 bases between. Germline lookup yields CDR1 SGHRS and CDR2 YFSETQ. This CDR3 has 15 amino acids. CDR3 nucleotide sequence: TGCGCCAGCAGCTTGGAGCCGGGCTCTGCCTACGAGCAGTACTTC. The encoded protein is CASSLEPGSAYEQYF. The variable domain in full, completed from reference TRBV5-1 and TRBJ2-7, reads KAGVTQTPRYLIKTRGQQVTLSCSPISGHRSVSWYQQTPGQGLQFLFEYFSETQRNKGNFPGRFSGRQFSNSRSEMNVSTLELGDSALYLCASSLEPGSAYEQYFGPGTRLTVT.

This clonotype appeared many times. This chain connects TRBV5-1 to TRBJ1-2, with D perhaps matching TRBD1 (5 bases). The germline V gene has CDR1 SGHRS and CDR2 YFSETQ. Trimming pared 0 bases from V and 0 bases from J, leaving 9 bases between. The CDR3 totals 15 residues. The CDR3 sequence is CASSLDQGSNYGYTF. CDR3 nucleotide sequence: TGCGCCAGCAGCTTGGACCAGGGATCTAACTATGGCTACACCTTC. Drawing the rest from reference TRBV5-1 and TRBJ1-2, the complete variable domain is KAGVTQTPRYLIKTRGQQVTLSCSPISGHRSVSWYQQTPGQGLQFLFEYFSETQRNKGNFPGRFSGRQFSNSRSEMNVSTLELGDSALYLCASSLDQGSNYGYTFGSGTRLTVV.

This sequence joins TRBV2 and TRBJ2-1, with 7 bases matching TRBD2. CDR1 is SNHLY and CDR2 is FYNNEI in the germline V gene. V lost 7 bases, J lost 4 bases, and 10 bases stayed unmatched. There are 15 residues in the CDR3. CDR3 region: CASTPGTISYNEQFF. The CDR3 DNA is TGTGCCAGCACCCCCGGGACTATTAGTTACAATGAGCAGTTCTTC.

The genes are TRBV20-1 and TRBJ1-1, with D possibly being TRBD1 (6 bases). Germline CDR1 DFQATT, CDR2 SNEGSKA (reference sequence). CDR3 size: 14 residues. V shed 1 base and J shed 1 base, with 10 bases lying between them. This CDR3 is CSARGGATNTEAFF. CDR3 DNA sequence: TGCAGTGCTAGAGGGGGGGCCACGAACACTGAAGCTTTCTTT.

The sample holds many counts of this clonotype. V usage is TRBV12-3 or TRBV12-4 and J usage is TRBJ1-5, with D maybe TRBD1 (6 bases). This CDR3 comprises 13 residues. V shed 8 bases and J shed 5 bases, with 13 bases lying between them. Here the CDR3 reads CASRTGHDQPQHF. CDR3 nucleotide sequence: TGTGCCAGCCGTACAGGGCACGATCAGCCCCAGCATTTT.

This rearrangement joins TRBV10-2 to TRBJ2-3; D unresolved. CDR1 WSHSY and CDR2 SAAADI come from the germline V gene. CDR3 length: 15 amino acids. V lost 4 bases to trimming and J lost 2 bases, with 13 bases between them. The CDR3 reads CASSGWAPNTDTQYF. The CDR3, as DNA: TGCGCCAGCAGTGGTTGGGCACCAAACACAGATACGCAGTATTTT.

Ten or more counts support this clonotype. The chain uses TRBV4-2 and TRBJ1-4; the D gene is possibly TRBD1 (5 bases). Trimming left V 0 bases short and J 5 bases short, with 13 bases between. Germline V gene sequence: CDR1 LGHNA, CDR2 YNFKEQ. This CDR3 spans 16 amino acids. The CDR3 bases are TGTGCCAGCAGCCAAGAGGGGTCCGGGACGAATGAAAAACTGTTTTTT. It yields the protein CASSQEGSGTNEKLFF.

The sample holds many counts of this clonotype. The chain couples TRBV29-1 to TRBJ2-7, with 11 positions matching TRBD2. Germline assignment: CDR1 SQVTM and CDR2 ANQGSEA. The length of the CDR3 is 15 residues. V trimming: 2 bases; J trimming: 3 bases; junction bases outside the gene matches: 6. The CDR3 here is CSVEWASGRNYEQYF. CDR3 DNA sequence: TGCAGCGTTGAATGGGCTAGCGGGAGGAACTACGAGCAGTACTTC.

This clonotype was observed a few times. The J gene is TRBJ2-1, the V gene TRBV7-3; 11 bases agree with TRBD1. V trimming: 2 bases; J trimming: 13 bases; junction bases outside the gene matches: 13. CDR3 length equals 16 residues. The germline V gene encodes CDR1 SGHTA and CDR2 FQGTGA. The CDR3 bases are TGTGCCAGCAGCTTAGAGGACAGGGGGCTGGGAGGGGGACAGTTCTTC. It is translated as CASSLEDRGLGGGQFF.

At least ten counts were recorded for this clonotype. This rearrangement joins TRBV4-2 to TRBJ2-1, with 7 positions matching TRBD2. Germline V CDR1 and CDR2: LGHNA, YNFKEQ. The length of the CDR3 is 17 residues. The V segment lost 4 bases and the J segment 8 bases; nucleotides outside the gene matches: 17. The chain's CDR3 is CASSLTILAPGSDEQFF. The CDR3 nucleotides read TGTGCCAGCAGCCTGACAATACTAGCGCCTGGTAGCGATGAGCAGTTCTTC.

This clonotype was counted at least ten times. The rearrangement joins TRBV4-1 to TRBJ2-5, with a tentative D call TRBD1 (5 bases). This CDR3 comprises 15 residues. Trimming stripped 1 base from V and 2 bases from J, with 11 bases between. The germline V gene encodes CDR1 MGHRA and CDR2 YSYEKL. CDR3 nucleotide sequence: TGCGCCAGCAGCCAAGGCGTAGGGGCTCAAGAGACCCAGTACTTC. Translated, it gives CASSQGVGAQETQYF.

This clonotype was recorded at least ten times. The gene calls are TRBV29-1 and TRBJ2-1, with 13 bases matching TRBD2. The CDR3 covers 13 residues. With V trimmed by 7 bases and J by 6 bases, 3 bases remained unmatched. Germline assignment: CDR1 SQVTM and CDR2 ANQGSEA. The CDR3 loop is CSATSGRANEQFF. The CDR3 coding sequence is TGCAGCGCAACTAGCGGGAGGGCCAATGAGCAGTTCTTC.

This clonotype occurred many times. The chain combines TRBV5-5 with TRBJ1-2, with 7 bases aligning to TRBD1. CDR1 and CDR2 (germline): SGHKS, YYEKEE (reference sequence). This CDR3 contains 15 residues. Trimming removed 4 bases from V and 0 bases from J; junction bases left unmatched: 6. CDR3 protein: CASSVQGSSNYGYTF. The CDR3 nucleotides read TGTGCCAGCAGCGTACAGGGGTCCTCTAACTATGGCTACACCTTC.

This clonotype has a count of ten or more. The rearrangement links TRBV15 to TRBJ2-1, with D unclear. The V end lost 6 bases, the J end lost 0 bases, and 12 bases lay between the germline ends. CDR3 length: 15 amino acids. CDR1 is LNHNV and CDR2 is YYDKDF in the germline V gene (reference sequence). The CDR3 coding sequence is TGTGCCACCAGAAATAGCCGGAGCTCCTACAATGAGCAGTTCTTC. The encoded protein is CATRNSRSSYNEQFF.

The chain recombines TRBV6-1 with TRBJ2-6, with D perhaps TRBD1 (7 bases). The CDR3 is made up of 19 amino acids. The germline V and J ends were trimmed by 0 bases and 0 bases, with 15 bases remaining between them. Germline values: CDR1 MNHNS, CDR2 SASEGT. The CDR3 region has the DNA TGTGCCAGCAGTGAAGCCCCCGGGGGACAGAGCTCTGGGGCCAACGTCCTGACTTTC. This gives the protein CASSEAPGGQSSGANVLTF.

This clonotype turned up a few times. The chain links TRBV11-1 to TRBJ1-5; unclear D gene. Looked up from germline, CDR1 is SGHAT and CDR2 is FQDESV (reference sequence). V was trimmed by 1 base and J by 6 bases, leaving 7 bases between them. CDR3 size: 13 residues. CDR3 sequence reads: CASSLVESQPQHF. As DNA, the CDR3 is TGTGCCAGCAGCTTAGTCGAAAGTCAGCCCCAGCATTTT.

This clonotype was found many times. The J gene is TRBJ2-7, the V gene TRBV21-1; the table's D call TRBD1 went unverified against the DNA. TRBV21-1 is tagged as a pseudogene. This CDR3 contains 14 residues. CDR3 in amino acids: CASSPVGGESEQYV. For the CDR3, the DNA is TGTGCCAGCAGCCCGGTGGGGGGAGAATCCGAGCAGTACGTC.

This clonotype was observed many times. J is TRBJ2-1 and V is TRBV29-1; TRBD2 matches at 14 bases. Unmatched junction bases numbered 12, after V lost 7 bases and J lost 7 bases. From germline, CDR1 is SQVTM and CDR2 ANQGSEA. CDR3 length: 16 residues. The CDR3 DNA is TGCAGCGGGGTTCCAGGACTAGCGGGAGGATATAATGAGCAGTTCTTC. Translation: CSGVPGLAGGYNEQFF.

The V and J genes are TRBV10-1 and TRBJ2-1; TRBD2 agrees at 7 bases. Germline V gene data show CDR1 as WNHNN and CDR2 as SYGVQD (reference sequence). The CDR3 sequence is 15 residues long. The trim removed 5 bases at V and 9 bases at J, leaving 13 bases unmatched. As DNA, the CDR3 is TGCGCCAGCAGTCCAGTCCCGGGACTAAAAGTTGAGCAGTTCTTC. It yields the protein CASSPVPGLKVEQFF.

This chain uses TRBV28 with TRBJ2-3, with D possibly matching TRBD1 (5 bases). The CDR3 is made up of 12 amino acids. V was pared by 3 bases and J by 8 bases, with 9 bases between. In germline, CDR1 is MDHEN, CDR2 SYDVKM. The CDR3 sequence is CASSFRASTQYF. Here the CDR3 DNA reads TGTGCCAGCAGTTTCAGGGCTTCTACGCAGTATTTT.

The V and J genes are TRBV6-2 or TRBV6-3 and TRBJ2-7; TRBD1 is a possible D gene (6 bases). With 3 bases removed from V and 1 base from J, the gap between germline ends came to 16 bases. The germline gives CDR1 MNHEY, CDR2 SVGEGT. The CDR3 totals 16 residues. Here the CDR3 reads CASSYTRGQISYEQYF. The CDR3 region has the DNA TGTGCCAGCAGTTATACGCGAGGACAGATATCCTACGAGCAGTACTTC.

This clonotype was seen more than once but under ten times. The rearrangement joins TRBV9 to TRBJ2-7; 7 bases are shared with TRBD2. The CDR3 is made up of 14 amino acids. Germline assignment: CDR1 SGDLS and CDR2 YYNGEE. Trimming removed 7 bases from V and 0 bases from J; junction bases left unmatched: 7. The CDR3 reads CASAGRDSSYEQYF. Here the CDR3 DNA reads TGTGCCAGCGCGGGGAGGGATAGCTCCTACGAGCAGTACTTC.

There are a few counts of this clonotype. This rearrangement joins TRBV9 to TRBJ2-1; 7 bases are shared with TRBD2. In germline, CDR1 is SGDLS, CDR2 YYNGEE. Unmatched junction bases numbered 18, after V lost 0 bases and J lost 0 bases. This CDR3 comprises 21 residues. CDR3 sequence reads: CASSVVSTGLAAMSSYNEQFF. The CDR3 nucleotides are TGTGCCAGCAGCGTAGTATCCACGGGGCTAGCGGCCATGAGCTCCTACAATGAGCAGTTCTTC.

The chain is built from TRBV7-8 and TRBJ1-5; D not resolved. The CDR3 is 14 amino acids. Germline CDR1 SGHVS, CDR2 FQNEAQ. V dropped 5 bases and J dropped 9 bases, with 17 bases sitting between them. CDR3 residues: CASSIDINGRPQHF. As DNA, the CDR3 is TGTGCCAGCAGCATCGACATAAATGGCAGGCCCCAGCATTTT.

This clonotype was detected many times. V and J are TRBV12-3 or TRBV12-4 and TRBJ2-7; tentatively, D is TRBD2 (5 bases). This CDR3 is 16 amino acids long. Deletions cut 0 bases from V and 3 bases from J, with 15 bases between. In nucleotides, the CDR3 is TGTGCCAGCAGTTTAGCCCCCCTACTAGGAGACTACGAGCAGTACGTC. This encodes CASSLAPLLGDYEQYV.

The CDR3 region is CASSLGAWGLTNRDYQNEQFF. For the CDR3, the DNA is TGTGCCAGCAGCTTGGGTGCGTGGGGGTTAACAAACCGGGACTACCAGAATGAGCAGTTCTTC. The chain links TRBV5-4 to TRBJ2-1, with TRBD2 matching 7 bases. Looked up from germline, CDR1 is SGHNT and CDR2 is YYREEE (reference sequence). CDR3 length: 21 amino acids. With V trimmed by 0 bases and J by 7 bases, 25 bases remained unmatched.

This clonotype was observed at least ten times. The CDR3 region has the DNA TGCGCCAGCAGCTTGGAGGCCAGCGGGAGGTGGCAGTTCTTC. Translation: CASSLEASGRWQFF. V is TRBV5-1 and J is TRBJ2-1; 9 bases agree with TRBD2. This CDR3 region has 14 residues. Germline V gene sequence: CDR1 SGHRS, CDR2 YFSETQ. J gave up 12 bases and V 0 bases, and 7 bases lay outside the gene matches.